The 11 T cell receptor beta chains below all came from one sample that was sequenced in a study of T cells in Graves' hyperthyroidism and ophthalmopathy. It was RNA transcripts that yielded the amplified TCR beta CDR3 regions. A first-round RT-PCR of the TCR CDR3 used the HTBI primer set. Using its own MiXCR run on the multiplex PCR reads, TCRdb lists one record per CDR3 protein. The table has hundreds of thousands of distinct CDR3 sequences, under 60% seen once. Sequencing was performed on peripheral blood or thyroid tissue (not recorded which). These receptors all come from a woman aged 18 to 35 with Graves' hyperthyroidism.

This clonotype occurred a few times. The chain employs TRBV12-3 or TRBV12-4 and TRBJ2-7, with a weak D call TRBD2 (5 bases). V was shortened by 2 bases and J by 0 bases, with 8 bases between the two germline ends. CDR3 length equals 14 residues. CDR3 loop: CASSLRESSYEQYF. The CDR3 coding sequence is TGTGCCAGCAGTTTACGGGAAAGCTCCTACGAGCAGTACTTC.

The chain carries TRBV7-9 and TRBJ1-5; unclear D gene. CDR3 length: 14 amino acids. Per germline, CDR1 SEHNR and CDR2 FQNEAQ (reference sequence). The V and J ends lost 3 bases and 1 base respectively, with 7 bases between them. The CDR3 loop is CASSFGYSNQPQHF. As DNA, the CDR3 is TGTGCCAGCAGCTTCGGGTACAGCAATCAGCCCCAGCATTTT.

In regard to this clonotype: The junction differs from germline at one of its ends, possibly a read error. The chain recombines TRBV7-9 with TRBJ2-2, with 8 positions matching TRBD1. Looked up from germline, CDR1 is SEHNR and CDR2 is FQNEAQ (reference sequence). CDR3 size: 15 residues. CDR3 region: CASSQWTGSTGELFF. CDR3 in DNA: TGCGCCAGCAGCCAGTGGACAGGGAGCACCGGGGAGCTGTTTTTT.

To note about this clonotype: A much larger clone differs by one base, so this may be a read error. No conserved phenylalanine or tryptophan is present at the end of the CDR3, so a read error is the likely explanation. The V gene is TRBV24-1, the J gene TRBJ1-4, with D perhaps TRBD1 (5 bases). CDR3 size: 13 residues. Trimming removed 9 bases from V and 3 bases from J, with 10 bases in between. CDR1 KGHDR and CDR2 SFDVKD come from the germline V gene. The CDR3 DNA sequence: TGTGCCACCCGGGGGACCGCTAATGAAAAACTGTTTTTA. Its translation: CATRGTANEKLFL.

The chain carries TRBV20-1 and TRBJ2-1; 7 bases are shared with TRBD1. CDR3 length equals 13 residues. V lost 3 bases and J lost 6; bases outside the gene matches: 5. Germline V gives CDR1 DFQATT, CDR2 SNEGSKA (reference sequence). CDR3 sequence reads: CSASWTGPNEQFF. The DNA of the CDR3 is TGCAGTGCTAGTTGGACAGGCCCCAATGAGCAGTTCTTC.

The genes are TRBV12-3 or TRBV12-4 and TRBJ1-1; D unresolved. There are 15 residues in the CDR3. Trimming cost V 3 bases and J 1 base, with 12 bases left between them. The CDR3 here is CASSFSRQRNTEAFF. The CDR3 DNA reads as TGTGCCAGCAGTTTTAGTCGACAACGGAACACTGAAGCTTTCTTT.

The chain links TRBV29-1 to TRBJ2-2; the D gene is possibly TRBD1 (6 bases). Germline loops: CDR1 SQVTM, CDR2 ANQGSEA. This CDR3 is 14 amino acids long. The V gene lost 7 bases and the J gene lost 7 bases, with 19 bases spanning the gap. CDR3 sequence: CSAEGVGFGGELFF. CDR3 DNA sequence: TGCAGCGCTGAGGGGGTAGGATTTGGCGGGGAGCTGTTTTTT.

The rearrangement uses TRBV20-1 and TRBJ2-5; no clear D gene. The germline V and J ends were trimmed by 6 bases and 5 bases, with 16 bases remaining between them. Germline V gene lookup returns CDR1 DFQATT and CDR2 SNEGSKA (reference sequence). The CDR3 has 13 amino acids. The CDR3 sequence: CSAKVGPGETQYF. The CDR3 DNA sequence: TGCAGTGCCAAGGTCGGCCCCGGGGAGACCCAGTACTTC.

Comments on this clonotype: A much larger clone differs by one base, so this may be a read error. The chain employs TRBV7-3 and TRBJ1-2; TRBD1 aligns across 12 bases. The CDR3 is 15 amino acids. CDR1 is SGHTA, CDR2 FQGTGA, per germline. The junction had 5 bases not matched to a gene; V was cut back by 2 bases and J by 7 bases. The DNA for the CDR3 is TGTGCCAGCAGCTTAGGAGGGACAGGGGGCTGTGGCTACACCTTC. This sequence encodes CASSLGGTGGCGYTF. Drawing the rest from reference TRBV7-3 and TRBJ1-2, the complete variable domain is GAGVSQTPSNKVTEKGKYVELRCDPISGHTALYWYRQSLGQGPEFLIYFQGTGAADDSGLPNDRFFAVRPEGSVSTLKIQRTERGDSAVYLCASSLGGTGGCGYTFGSGTRLTVV.

This clonotype was observed a single time. The chain uses TRBV5-1 and TRBJ2-7, with 7 bases fitting TRBD1. TRBJ2-5 explains the end of the DNA better; the J call may be wrong. The germline V gene encodes CDR1 SGHRS and CDR2 YFSETQ. This CDR3 spans 13 amino acids. CDR3: CASSWGQRETQYF. The CDR3 nucleotides are TGCGCCAGCAGCTGGGGACAGCGCGAGACCCAGTACTTC.

This clonotype appeared a single time. The genes are TRBV2 and TRBJ1-6; a possible D gene is TRBD1 (6 bases). Per the germline V gene, CDR1 is SNHLY and CDR2 is FYNNEI. The ends were cut back, 4 bases at V and 9 bases at J, with 13 bases in the middle. This CDR3 is 14 amino acids long. CDR3 in DNA: TGTGCCAGCAGTGTTGGGGGGGCCGGTTCACCCCTCCACTTT. This translates into CASSVGGAGSPLHF.